This T cell receptor beta chain was captured in a study of cytotoxic CD8 clonotypes in ibrutinib-treated CLL. Study-wide points: Few clonotypes were public, and these shrank or held steady under treatment.

A remark on this clone: What it binds is not known.

V lost 5 bases, J lost 6 bases, and 11 bases lay in between. The CDR3 extends over 12 amino acids. Germline V lookup: CDR1 PRHDT, CDR2 FYEKMQ (reference sequence). The assay was immunoSEQ multiplex PCR, and TCRdb's table has in-frame clones only and misses some. The sample carries 250,000 to 350,000 clones, around 76% recorded once. This chain connects TRBV13 to TRBJ2-7, with D unresolved. The sequenced sample was PBMCs, obtained at disease progression, from a patient treated with ibrutinib. This clonotype was sampled from a human donor with chronic lymphocytic leukemia. The CDR3 coding sequence is TGTGCCAGCAGCCGGACGGGCCTCGAGCAGTACTTC. Translated, it gives CASSRTGLEQYF.